This passage covers 26 T cell receptor beta chains from one sample sequenced in a study of PD-1 blockade in mismatch repair-deficient tumors. The data were produced by immunoSEQ multiplex PCR, yet TCRdb's version contains in-frame clones alone and is incomplete. This sample has some 84,000 clones, with approximately 81% found just once. Sequenced here: peripheral blood, sampled 12 weeks after starting pembrolizumab. The receptor source for this set is an adult with mismatch repair-deficient cancer.

This chain links TRBV4-2 with TRBJ1-1; TRBD1 is a possible D gene (5 bases). CDR3 length equals 15 residues. Germline CDR1 and CDR2: LGHNA and YNFKEQ. Trimming shortened V by 0 bases and J by 5 bases, and 13 bases separated the two germline ends. The CDR3 loop is CASSQEVQGGTEAFF. Written as DNA, the CDR3 is TGTGCCAGCAGCCAAGAGGTTCAGGGAGGGACTGAAGCTTTCTTT.

The gene calls are TRBV25-1 and TRBJ2-7; possible D gene TRBD1, 7 bases. This CDR3 is built from 16 residues. Germline CDR1 and CDR2: MGHDK and SYGVNS. V lost 0 bases, J lost 9 bases, and 21 bases lay in between. CDR3 loop: CASSEYLSAGGTPQYF. The CDR3 region has the DNA TGTGCCAGCAGTGAATATTTGTCGGCAGGGGGGACGCCGCAGTACTTC.

This chain joins TRBV7-9 and TRBJ2-7; possibly TRBD2 for D (6 bases). Trimming stripped 0 bases from V and 5 bases from J, with 11 bases between. The V gene's germline CDR1 is SEHNR and CDR2 FQNEAQ (reference sequence). CDR3 length equals 14 residues. CDR3 coding DNA: TGTGCCAGCAGCTTAGCCACGTTAGCGGACGAGCAGTACTTC. Translated, it gives CASSLATLADEQYF.

This clone has a single count. The rearrangement links TRBV6-6 to TRBJ2-7; TRBD2 aligns across 9 bases. CDR1 and CDR2 from the germline V gene are MNHNY and SVGAGI (reference sequence). This CDR3 has 16 residues. V was pared by 4 bases and J by 3 bases, with 10 bases of the junction left unmatched. This chain's CDR3 is CASSWPGVAGVYEQYF. CDR3 nucleotide sequence: TGTGCCAGCAGTTGGCCGGGGGTAGCGGGAGTCTACGAGCAGTACTTC.

This clone was observed once. This chain connects TRBV9 to TRBJ2-5; 11 bases map to TRBD2. Germline loops: CDR1 SGDLS, CDR2 YYNGEE. V gave up 3 bases and J gave up 5 bases; unmatched junction bases: 9. The CDR3 contains 16 residues. The CDR3 spells CASSAVAGGPMETQYF. In nucleotides, the CDR3 is TGTGCCAGCAGCGCCGTAGCGGGAGGGCCTATGGAGACCCAGTACTTC.

V gene TRBV19 combines with J gene TRBJ2-2; 10 bases agree with TRBD2. V lost 5 bases and J lost 2; bases outside the gene matches: 5. This CDR3 has 16 residues. CDR1 LNHDA and CDR2 SQIVND come from the germline V gene (reference sequence). CDR3 in DNA: TGTGCCAGTAGTTTCCTAGCGGGAGCTAACACCGGGGAGCTGTTTTTT. Translating gives CASSFLAGANTGELFF.

V is TRBV19 and J is TRBJ2-1; 7 bases align to TRBD2. CDR3 length equals 14 residues. After removal of 5 bases from V and 2 bases from J, the junction contained 3 bases not matched to a gene. CDR1 is LNHDA, CDR2 SQIVND, per germline (reference sequence). The chain's CDR3 is CASSLGTTYNEQFF. The CDR3, as DNA: TGTGCCAGTAGTCTCGGGACTACCTACAATGAGCAGTTCTTC.

Concerning this clone: At one end, the junction sequence differs from germline, possibly due to a read error. This chain joins TRBV7-7 and TRBJ2-7, with D maybe TRBD1 (6 bases). The CDR3 consists of 16 residues. Germline V gene sequence: CDR1 SSHAT, CDR2 FNYEAQ (reference sequence). Written as DNA, the CDR3 is TGTGCTAGCAGCTTAGGTCCCAGGGGCTCCGACTACGAGCAGTACTTC. Its translation is CASSLGPRGSDYEQYF.

V gene TRBV2 combines with J gene TRBJ2-5; unclear D gene. The CDR3 has 13 amino acids. Germline CDR1 and CDR2: SNHLY and FYNNEI. V gave up 0 bases and J gave up 5 bases, with 7 bases separating them. The CDR3 DNA sequence: TGTGCCAGCAGTGAAGCGCTTCGGGAGACCCAGTACTTC. Protein sequence: CASSEALRETQYF.

CDR3 protein: CASSPSSYEQYF. CDR3 nucleotides: TGTGCCAGCAGTCCAAGCTCCTACGAGCAGTACTTC. The chain has TRBV2 and TRBJ2-7; D not resolved. Germline V gene lookup returns CDR1 SNHLY and CDR2 FYNNEI. Trimming removed 5 bases at V and 0 bases at J, with 5 bases between. This CDR3 region has 12 residues.

J is TRBJ1-1 and V is TRBV6-5; D call uncertain. V was pared by 2 bases and J by 6 bases, with 13 bases between. Looked up from germline, CDR1 is MNHEY and CDR2 is SVGAGI. The CDR3 loop spans 14 amino acids. This CDR3 is CASSYNPPGAEAFF. The CDR3 bases are TGTGCCAGCAGTTACAATCCGCCGGGCGCTGAAGCTTTCTTT.

This clone was seen more than once but under ten times. V is TRBV18 and J is TRBJ2-5, with D possibly matching TRBD1 (5 bases). CDR1 and CDR2 (germline): KGHSH, LQKENI. The V and J ends lost 3 bases and 2 bases respectively, with 13 bases between them. The length of the CDR3 is 15 residues. The CDR3 protein is CASSPKLQAQETQYF. The DNA for the CDR3 is TGTGCCAGCTCACCGAAATTACAGGCACAAGAGACCCAGTACTTC.

The chain's CDR3 is CAWRNRGLETQYF. CDR3 bases: TGTGCCTGGAGGAACAGGGGGCTGGAGACCCAGTACTTC. This sequence joins TRBV30 and TRBJ2-5, with 9 bases lining up with TRBD1. This CDR3 is built from 13 residues. Germline V gene lookup returns CDR1 GTSNPN and CDR2 SVGIG (reference sequence). After removal of 3 bases from V and 5 bases from J, the junction contained 4 bases not matched to a gene.

The chain recombines TRBV25-1 with TRBJ2-1, with TRBD2 as a possible D gene (6 bases). V lost 3 bases to trimming and J lost 8 bases, with 20 bases between them. Germline lookup yields CDR1 MGHDK and CDR2 SYGVNS. The CDR3 spans 16 residues. CDR3 DNA: TGTGCCAGCAGTGACCGGGGCGGAGGGGCCCGGCATGAGCAGTTCTTC. Translation gives CASSDRGGGARHEQFF.

The CDR3 nucleotides read TGTGCCAGCAGCTTATCCGCCGGGGGGCTCGCTGGGGCCAACGTCCTGACTTTC. Encoded protein: CASSLSAGGLAGANVLTF. The rearrangement links TRBV7-3 to TRBJ2-6, with TRBD2 as a possible D gene (7 bases). This CDR3 contains 18 residues. Trimming took 2 bases from V and 2 from J, leaving 16 bases between them. Germline CDR1 and CDR2: SGHTA and FQGTGA.

The rearrangement uses TRBV28 and TRBJ1-1; D gene unclear. CDR1 is MDHEN and CDR2 is SYDVKM in the germline V gene. V was trimmed by 7 bases and J by 0 bases, leaving 15 bases between them. The CDR3 is 15 amino acids. CDR3 protein: CASIGEGGLNTEAFF. In nucleotides, the CDR3 is TGTGCCAGCATAGGTGAGGGCGGTTTGAACACTGAAGCTTTCTTT.

The chain uses TRBV5-1 and TRBJ2-1; the D call may be TRBD1 or TRBD2 (6 bases each). V was cut by 4 bases and J by 10 bases, with 9 bases left in between. CDR3 length: 11 amino acids. Germline V gene data show CDR1 as SGHRS and CDR2 as YFSETQ. The CDR3 spells CASSLGGEQFF. CDR3 nucleotide sequence: TGCGCCAGCAGCCTAGGGGGGGAGCAGTTCTTC.

The chain carries TRBV5-4 and TRBJ2-5, with a weak D call TRBD1 (5 bases). Per germline, CDR1 SGHNT and CDR2 YYREEE (reference sequence). The CDR3 totals 14 residues. Trimming removed 3 bases at V and 1 base at J, with 10 bases between. CDR3 residues: CASSSLGRQETQYF. In nucleotides, the CDR3 is TGTGCCAGCAGCTCTTTGGGGCGCCAAGAGACCCAGTACTTC.

This clone was seen at least ten times. The chain links TRBV27 to TRBJ2-7; a weak D match, TRBD1 (6 bases). Germline V gives CDR1 MNHEY, CDR2 SMNVEV (reference sequence). The ends were cut back, 7 bases at V and 5 bases at J, with 18 bases in the middle. The CDR3 has 14 residues. CDR3 sequence reads: CASTPGDGANEQYF. The CDR3 DNA is TGTGCCAGCACCCCAGGGGATGGGGCGAACGAGCAGTACTTC.

The chain links TRBV5-4 to TRBJ2-5; 14 bases agree with TRBD2. Trimming removed 4 bases from V and 4 bases from J; junction bases left unmatched: 3. Per germline, CDR1 SGHNT and CDR2 YYREEE (reference sequence). CDR3 length: 15 residues. The CDR3 coding sequence is TGTGCCAGCAGCGGCGGGACTAGCGGGAGAGAGACCCAGTACTTC. Translation: CASSGGTSGRETQYF. The full variable domain, in which reference TRBV5-4 and TRBJ2-5 provide the parts outside the CDR3, is ETGVTQSPTHLIKTRGQQVTLRCSSQSGHNTVSWYQQALGQGPQFIFQYYREEENGRGNFPPRFSGLQFPNYSSELNVNALELDDSALYLCASSGGTSGRETQYFGPGTRLLVL.

The chain joins TRBV4-1 to TRBJ2-1, with D perhaps TRBD2 (6 bases). Per germline, CDR1 MGHRA and CDR2 YSYEKL. V dropped 4 bases and J dropped 5 bases, with 12 bases sitting between them. The CDR3 runs 14 residues. The CDR3 spells CASSRGTGNNEQFF. CDR3 in DNA: TGCGCCAGCAGCCGTGGGACTGGGAACAATGAGCAGTTCTTC.

This clone was counted a few times. The gene calls are TRBV11-2 and TRBJ2-2, with TRBD2 identical over 13 bases. The CDR3 has 18 residues. Germline V gene data show CDR1 as SGHAT and CDR2 as FQNNGV. Unmatched junction bases numbered 5, after V lost 2 bases and J lost 2 bases. DNA for the CDR3: TGTGCCAGCAGCTTAAGACTAGCGGGAGGCTCTAACACCGGGGAGCTGTTTTTT. It encodes CASSLRLAGGSNTGELFF. The full variable domain, completed using reference TRBV11-2 and TRBJ2-2, is EAGVAQSPRYKIIEKRQSVAFWCNPISGHATLYWYQQILGQGPKLLIQFQNNGVVDDSQLPKDRFSAERLKGVDSTLKIQPAKLEDSAVYLCASSLRLAGGSNTGELFFGEGSRLTVL.

V and J are TRBV5-1 and TRBJ2-3; D call uncertain. The CDR3 has 11 residues. Germline V gene lookup returns CDR1 SGHRS and CDR2 YFSETQ. Trimming stripped 7 bases from V and 6 bases from J, with 9 bases between. The chain's CDR3 is CASEKGDTQYF. The CDR3 DNA sequence: TGCGCCAGCGAAAAAGGTGATACGCAGTATTTT.

The chain links TRBV7-9 to TRBJ1-2; D is uncertain. Germline V CDR1 and CDR2: SEHNR, FQNEAQ (reference sequence). V gave up 5 bases and J gave up 0 bases, with 16 bases separating them. This CDR3 has 16 amino acids. The CDR3 spells CASSHASDRANYGYTF. CDR3 DNA: TGTGCCAGCAGCCACGCCTCTGATAGGGCTAACTATGGCTACACCTTC. The whole variable domain, filled in from reference TRBV7-9 and TRBJ1-2, reads DTGVSQNPRHKITKRGQNVTFRCDPISEHNRLYWYRQTLGQGPEFLTYFQNEAQLEKSRLLSDRFSAERPKGSFSTLEIQRTEQGDSAMYLCASSHASDRANYGYTFGSGTRLTVV.

V is TRBV7-3 and J is TRBJ2-3; D uncertain. There are 14 residues in the CDR3. Trimming took off 5 bases at V and 4 bases at J, with 13 bases between the two ends. Germline-derived CDR1 and CDR2 are SGHTA and FQGTGA. For the CDR3, the DNA is TGTGCCAGCAGCCAAGGGCGGCTGCCAGATACGCAGTATTTT. This gives the protein CASSQGRLPDTQYF.

This clone was seen a few times. This chain links TRBV27 with TRBJ1-5, with a possible D match to TRBD1 (5 bases). In germline, CDR1 is MNHEY, CDR2 SMNVEV (reference sequence). CDR3 length: 13 residues. Trimming stripped 6 bases from V and 2 bases from J, with 8 bases between. The CDR3 DNA reads as TGTGCCAGCAGCCTACAGGGCAATCAGCCCCAGCATTTT. Encoded protein: CASSLQGNQPQHF.